One and the same sample provided the 13 T cell receptor beta chains below, sequenced in a study of T cell responses to AZD1222 COVID-19 vaccine. Profiling relied on immunoSEQ multiplex PCR, and the TCRdb table lists in-frame clones only, not all of them. The table records over 120,000 clones, approximately 86% of them present only once. The sequencing here drew on peripheral blood, taken 28 days after the second dose of the MenACWY control vaccine. These receptors all come from an adult who received the MenACWY meningococcal vaccine as a control.

The chain recombines TRBV2 with TRBJ2-3; D is perhaps TRBD1 or TRBD2 (6 bases each). The V end was cut by 4 bases, the J end by 5 bases, with 25 bases between. CDR1 and CDR2 (germline): SNHLY, FYNNEI. The CDR3 runs 18 residues. The CDR3 loop is CASSVSRPGGGRRDTQYF. DNA of the CDR3: TGTGCCAGCAGTGTTTCCCGGCCCGGGGGCGGGCGAAGAGATACGCAGTATTTT.

The chain is built from TRBV7-9 and TRBJ1-4; unclear D gene. This CDR3 is built from 13 residues. Germline values: CDR1 SEHNR, CDR2 FQNEAQ (reference sequence). V gave up 4 bases and J gave up 8 bases, with 11 bases separating them. CDR3 DNA: TGTGCCAGCAGCTACTTGGTAGGGGAAAAACTGTTTTTT. This translates into CASSYLVGEKLFF.

This clone was observed a few times. The sample carries other DNA sequences with the same CDR3. The genes are TRBV9 and TRBJ1-3, with TRBD1 as a possible D gene (5 bases). CDR1 SGDLS and CDR2 YYNGEE come from the germline V gene. CDR3 length equals 15 residues. V gave up 0 bases and J gave up 3 bases, with 10 bases separating them. Written as DNA, the CDR3 is TGTGCCAGCAGCGTAGCTACGGGGGGTGGAAACACCATATATTTT. Protein sequence: CASSVATGGGNTIYF.

The rearrangement uses TRBV6-1 and TRBJ2-5; 12 nucleotides line up with TRBD2. The trim removed 2 bases at V and 1 base at J, leaving 5 bases unmatched. The germline V gene has CDR1 MNHNS and CDR2 SASEGT. The CDR3 length is 17 residues. CDR3 bases: TGTGCCAGCAGTGAACTAGCGGGAGGGTTTGGCCAAGAGACCCAGTACTTC. Residues: CASSELAGGFGQETQYF.

There are a few counts of this clone. The rearrangement links TRBV4-3 to TRBJ1-2, with 8 bases fitting TRBD1. Trimming removed 5 bases from V and 7 bases from J; junction bases left unmatched: 6. Germline V gene sequence: CDR1 LGHNA, CDR2 YSLEER. This CDR3 has 13 amino acids. CDR3 loop: CASSKRTGFGYTF. In DNA, the CDR3 is TGCGCCAGCAGCAAAAGGACAGGGTTTGGCTACACCTTC.

The chain uses TRBV11-3 and TRBJ1-1; D is unclear. Germline CDR1 SGHNT, CDR2 YENEEA. CDR3 length: 14 residues. Trimming removed 0 bases at V and 3 bases at J, with 8 bases between. This CDR3 is CASSLDLADTEAFF. In DNA, the CDR3 is TGTGCCAGCAGCTTAGATCTGGCGGACACTGAAGCTTTCTTT.

Remarks on this clone: Other DNA sequences within the sample encode an identical CDR3. The rearrangement links TRBV28 to TRBJ2-7; TRBD2 aligns across 7 bases. Germline V gene lookup returns CDR1 MDHEN and CDR2 SYDVKM. CDR3 length: 12 amino acids. J was trimmed by 6 bases and V by 3 bases; bases with no gene match: 2. The CDR3 sequence: CASSLTSSEQYF. The CDR3 DNA is TGTGCCAGCAGTTTGACTAGCTCCGAGCAGTACTTC.

The J gene is TRBJ2-2, the V gene TRBV7-3, with 7 bases lining up with TRBD2. Unmatched junction bases numbered 2, after V lost 0 bases and J lost 4 bases. CDR1 and CDR2 from the germline V gene are SGHTA and FQGTGA. The CDR3 extends over 15 amino acids. CDR3: CASSLTSGLTGELFF. CDR3 bases: TGTGCCAGCAGCTTAACTAGCGGGCTCACCGGGGAGCTGTTTTTT.

This sequence joins TRBV19 and TRBJ2-7, with 8 bases identical to TRBD1. This CDR3 comprises 12 residues. Germline V gene data show CDR1 as LNHDA and CDR2 as SQIVND (reference sequence). V lost 4 bases, J lost 4 bases, and 0 bases stayed unmatched. The CDR3 nucleotides are TGTGCCAGTAGTAACAGGGGGTACGAGCAGTACTTC. This gives the protein CASSNRGYEQYF.

The chain has TRBV20-1 and TRBJ2-7; the D is unclear. The ends were cut back, 1 base at V and 3 bases at J, with 4 bases in the middle. The CDR3 has 11 amino acids. Germline CDR1 is DFQATT and CDR2 is SNEGSKA (reference sequence). In nucleotides, the CDR3 is TGCAGTGCTAGAGGTAGCTACGAGCAGTACTTC. Protein: CSARGSYEQYF.

CDR3 coding DNA: TGTGCCAGCAGTCTCTCGACAGGGGCTCAGCCCCAGCATTTT. Its protein product is CASSLSTGAQPQHF. The V and J genes are TRBV6-2 or TRBV6-3 and TRBJ1-5, with 8 bases lining up with TRBD1. After removal of 5 bases from V and 6 bases from J, the junction contained 6 bases not matched to a gene. The germline V gene encodes CDR1 MNHEY and CDR2 SVGEGT. This CDR3 region has 14 residues.

The chain employs TRBV10-3 and TRBJ1-1; maybe TRBD1 (5 bases). V lost 3 bases and J lost 6, with 8 bases in between. Per the germline V gene, CDR1 is ENHRY and CDR2 is SYGVKD. This CDR3 is 12 amino acids long. This CDR3 is CAISDGTAEAFF. The CDR3 bases are TGTGCCATCAGTGATGGGACCGCTGAAGCTTTCTTT.

This clone was detected many times. The chain employs TRBV3-1 (or the pseudogene TRBV3-2) and TRBJ2-7; D is unclear. With 4 bases removed from V and 10 bases from J, the gap between germline ends came to 11 bases. The CDR3 extends over 11 amino acids. CDR1 is LGHDT and CDR2 is YNNKEL in the germline V gene (reference sequence). The CDR3 reads CASSLQRQQYF. CDR3 nucleotide sequence: TGTGCCAGCAGCCTCCAACGGCAACAGTACTTC.